This entry features one T cell receptor (beta chain) sequence. What it recognizes is unknown. The data were obtained in a study of T cell repertoires in cytomegalovirus infection. In the study overall: Indicated by public TCR beta signatures were CMV infection and matching HLA type.

TCRdb used MiXCR to reprocess the reads, holding one entry per CDR3 protein. Here the sample spans 600,000 to 800,000 distinct CDR3 sequences, 20% to 25% being singletons. Germline CDR1 reads MNHNY; CDR2 reads SVGAGI (reference sequence). Between the trimmed V and J ends, which lost 5 bases and 0 bases, there was a span of 5 bases. This CDR3 has 13 amino acids. Findings and limits, study-wide: HLA-C-restricted CMV-specific TCR beta clonotypes prevailed in the ex vivo response. Using cumulative public TCR beta family frequency, the authors identified those who carried CMV together with the relevant HLA.

The receptor was derived from a human donor in good health (CMV status not recorded). Some clones in this sample may be carry-over from other donors' samples. Input material: CD8+ T cells from PBMCs. The rearrangement uses TRBV6-6 and TRBJ1-5, with D unresolved. CDR3 in amino acids: CASSAVSNQPQHF. The CDR3, as DNA: TGTGCCAGCAGTGCTGTTAGCAATCAGCCCCAGCATTTT.